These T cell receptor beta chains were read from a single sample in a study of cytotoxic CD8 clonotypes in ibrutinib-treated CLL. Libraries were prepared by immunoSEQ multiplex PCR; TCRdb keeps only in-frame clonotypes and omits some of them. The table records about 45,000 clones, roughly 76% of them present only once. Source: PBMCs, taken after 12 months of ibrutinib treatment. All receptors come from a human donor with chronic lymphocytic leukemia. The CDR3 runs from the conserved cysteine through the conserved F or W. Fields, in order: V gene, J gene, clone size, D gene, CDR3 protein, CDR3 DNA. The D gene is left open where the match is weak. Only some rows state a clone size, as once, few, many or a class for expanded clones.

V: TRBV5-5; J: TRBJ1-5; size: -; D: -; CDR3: CASSLGTQPQHF; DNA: TGTGCCAGCAGCTTGGGTACACAGCCCCAGCATTTT
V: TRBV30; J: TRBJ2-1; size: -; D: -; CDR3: CAHRLGFDEQFF; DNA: TGTGCCCACCGGCTAGGGTTCGATGAGCAGTTCTTC
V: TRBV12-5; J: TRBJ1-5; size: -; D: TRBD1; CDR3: CASGLGDRLPNQPQHF; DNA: TGTGCTAGTGGTTTGGGGGACAGGTTACCCAATCAGCCCCAGCATTTT
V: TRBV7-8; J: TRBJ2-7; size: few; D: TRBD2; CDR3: CASSFLAGDSYEQYF; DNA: TGTGCCAGCAGCTTCCTAGCGGGGGACTCCTACGAGCAGTACTTC
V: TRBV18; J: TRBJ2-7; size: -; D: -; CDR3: CASSTNAETEEQYF; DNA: TGTGCCAGCTCAACCAATGCCGAAACGGAGGAGCAGTACTTC
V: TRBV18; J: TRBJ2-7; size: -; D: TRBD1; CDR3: CASSPSGGTAYEQYF; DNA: TGTGCCAGCTCACCATCCGGTGGGACAGCCTACGAGCAGTACTTC
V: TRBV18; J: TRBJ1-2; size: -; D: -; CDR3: CASSPDSEANYGYTF; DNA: TGTGCCAGCTCACCAGACAGCGAAGCTAACTATGGCTACACCTTC
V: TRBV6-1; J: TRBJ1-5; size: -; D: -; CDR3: CASSEFRGGNQPQHF; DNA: TGTGCCAGCAGTGAATTCCGAGGGGGCAATCAGCCCCAGCATTTT
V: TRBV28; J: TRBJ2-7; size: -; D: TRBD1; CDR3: CASSLRQGRAYEQYF; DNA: TGTGCCAGCAGTTTACGACAGGGGAGAGCCTACGAGCAGTACTTC
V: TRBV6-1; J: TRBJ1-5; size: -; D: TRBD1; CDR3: CASSADRGSNQPQHF; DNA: TGTGCCAGCAGTGCCGACAGGGGAAGCAATCAGCCCCAGCATTTT
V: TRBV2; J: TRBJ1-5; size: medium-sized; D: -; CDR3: CASDRREDSNQPQHF; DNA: TGTGCCAGCGACAGAAGAGAAGATAGCAATCAGCCCCAGCATTTT
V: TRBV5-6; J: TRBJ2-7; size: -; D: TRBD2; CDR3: CASSVGTIKQYF; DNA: TGTGCCAGCAGCGTCGGGACTATTAAGCAGTACTTC
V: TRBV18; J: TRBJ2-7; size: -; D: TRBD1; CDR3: CASSGTVTYEQYF; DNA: TGTGCCAGCTCAGGGACAGTGACCTACGAGCAGTACTTC
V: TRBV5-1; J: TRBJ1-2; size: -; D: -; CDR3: CASSLEGYGYTF; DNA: TGCGCCAGCAGCTTGGAAGGGTATGGCTACACCTTC
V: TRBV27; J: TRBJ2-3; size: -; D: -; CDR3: CASGWGALAYF; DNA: TGTGCCAGCGGCTGGGGAGCTTTGGCGTATTTT
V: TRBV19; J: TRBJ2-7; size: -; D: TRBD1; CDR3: CASVSGTGGFEQYF; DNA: TGTGCCAGCGTCTCCGGGACAGGGGGATTCGAGCAGTACTTC
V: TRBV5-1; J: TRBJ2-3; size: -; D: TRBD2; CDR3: CASSWGGYTDTQYF; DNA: TGCGCCTCTTCTTGGGGAGGGTACACAGATACGCAGTATTTT
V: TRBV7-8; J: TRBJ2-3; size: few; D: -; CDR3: CASSLVGQNTDTQYF; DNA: TGTGCCAGCAGCTTAGTTGGACAGAACACAGATACGCAGTATTTT
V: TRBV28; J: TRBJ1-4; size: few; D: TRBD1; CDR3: CASSLGSGQALFF; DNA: TGTGCCAGCAGTTTAGGGTCGGGACAGGCGCTGTTTTTT
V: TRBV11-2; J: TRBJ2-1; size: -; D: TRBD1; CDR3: CASSFRQGFNNEQFF; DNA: TGTGCCAGCAGCTTTAGACAGGGGTTTAACAATGAGCAGTTCTTC
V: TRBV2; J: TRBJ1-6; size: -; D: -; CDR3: CASSGPLGGYSPLHF; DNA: TGTGCCAGCAGTGGACCCCTTGGGGGGTATTCACCCCTCCACTTT
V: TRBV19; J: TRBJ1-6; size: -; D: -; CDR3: CASSIGAAYNSPLHF; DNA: TGTGCCAGTAGTATAGGGGCAGCGTATAATTCACCCCTCCACTTT
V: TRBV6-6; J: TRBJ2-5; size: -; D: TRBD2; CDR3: CASCTSGETQETQYF; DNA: TGTGCCAGCTGCACTAGCGGGGAGACACAAGAGACCCAGTACTTC
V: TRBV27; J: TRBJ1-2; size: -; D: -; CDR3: CASRGGYYGYTF; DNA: TGTGCCAGCAGGGGGGGTTACTATGGCTACACCTTC
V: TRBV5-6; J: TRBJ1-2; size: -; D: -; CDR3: CASSLEAVYGYTF; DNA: TGTGCCAGCAGCTTGGAGGCCGTGTATGGCTACACCTTC
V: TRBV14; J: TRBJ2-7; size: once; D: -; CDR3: CASSQTAFGSYEQYF; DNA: TGTGCCAGCAGCCAGACGGCATTCGGCTCCTACGAGCAGTACTTC
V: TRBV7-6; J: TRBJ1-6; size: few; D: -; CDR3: CASSLTRAGDNSPLHF; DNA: TGTGCCAGCAGCTTAACGAGGGCCGGGGATAATTCACCCCTCCACTTT